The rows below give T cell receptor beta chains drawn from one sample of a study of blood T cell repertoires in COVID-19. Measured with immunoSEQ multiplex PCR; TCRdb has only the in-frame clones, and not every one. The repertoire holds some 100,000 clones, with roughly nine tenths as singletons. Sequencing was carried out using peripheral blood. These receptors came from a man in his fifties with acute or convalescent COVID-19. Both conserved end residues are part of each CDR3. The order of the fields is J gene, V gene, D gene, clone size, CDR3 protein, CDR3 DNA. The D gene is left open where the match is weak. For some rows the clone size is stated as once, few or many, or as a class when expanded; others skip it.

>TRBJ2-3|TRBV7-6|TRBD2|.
CASSPLAAGGHTQYF
TGTGCCAGCAGCCCACTTGCAGCGGGGGGGCATACGCAGTATTTT
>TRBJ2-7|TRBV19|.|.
CASSPSQERVEQYF
TGTGCCAGTAGTCCGTCCCAAGAACGAGTGGAGCAGTACTTC
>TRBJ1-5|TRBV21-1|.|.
CASSKGDTDQPQHF
TGTGCCAGCAGCAAAGGGGACACCGATCAGCCCCAGCATTTT
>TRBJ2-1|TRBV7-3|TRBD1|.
CASSLKLDREPYNEQFF
TGTGCCAGCAGCTTAAAGCTGGACAGGGAGCCCTACAATGAGCAGTTCTTC
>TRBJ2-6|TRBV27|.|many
CASTGGTNVLTF
TGTGCCAGCACCGGGGGTACCAACGTCCTGACTTTC
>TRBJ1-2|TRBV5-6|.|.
CASSFRGPGYTF
TGTGCCAGCAGCTTCCGAGGTCCTGGCTACACCTTC
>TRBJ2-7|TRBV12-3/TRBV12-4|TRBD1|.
CASSTEQGWEQYF
TGTGCCAGCAGTACGGAACAGGGGTGGGAGCAGTACTTC
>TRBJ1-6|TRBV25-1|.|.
CASSEWSDSPLHF
TGTGCCAGCAGTGAATGGAGCGATTCACCCCTCCACTTT
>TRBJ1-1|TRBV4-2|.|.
CASSQVGSGNTEAFF
TGTGCCAGCAGCCAAGTTGGTTCGGGTAACACTGAAGCTTTCTTT
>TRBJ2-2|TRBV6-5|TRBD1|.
CASRYRTGIAGELFF
TGTGCCAGCAGGTACCGGACAGGTATAGCCGGGGAGCTGTTTTTT
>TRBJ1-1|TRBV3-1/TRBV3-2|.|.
CASSQRRGEAFF
TGTGCCAGCAGCCAACGAAGGGGTGAAGCTTTCTTT
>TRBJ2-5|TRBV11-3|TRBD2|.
CASSVGTSGGWAWETQYF
TGTGCCAGCAGCGTCGGGACTAGCGGTGGTTGGGCTTGGGAGACCCAGTACTTC
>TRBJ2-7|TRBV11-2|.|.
CASSLGPGVGEQYF
TGTGCCAGCAGCTTAGGGCCAGGGGTGGGCGAGCAGTACTTC
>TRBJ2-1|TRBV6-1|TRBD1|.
CASSEKRVGGTGSSYNEQFF
TGTGCCAGCAGTGAAAAAAGAGTAGGAGGGACAGGGAGCTCCTACAATGAGCAGTTCTTC
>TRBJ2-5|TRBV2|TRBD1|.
CASREGATGETQYF
TGTGCCAGCAGAGAGGGGGCTACGGGAGAGACCCAGTACTTC
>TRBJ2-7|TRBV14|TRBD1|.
CASSRDRSSYEQYF
TGTGCCAGCAGCCGGGACAGGAGCTCCTACGAGCAGTACTTC
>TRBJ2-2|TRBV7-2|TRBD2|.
CASSVPAGGANTGELFF
TGTGCCAGCAGCGTACCGGCGGGGGGTGCGAACACCGGGGAGCTGTTTTTT
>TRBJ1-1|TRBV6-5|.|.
CASMNTVMTEAFF
TGTGCCAGCATGAATACGGTGATGACTGAAGCTTTCTTT
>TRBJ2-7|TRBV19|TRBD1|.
CASSTPRGDRAYEQYF
TGTGCCAGTAGTACCCCTCGCGGAGACAGGGCCTACGAGCAGTACTTC
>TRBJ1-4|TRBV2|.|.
CASREGRGPNEKLFF
TGTGCCAGCAGGGAAGGACGCGGGCCTAATGAAAAACTGTTTTTT
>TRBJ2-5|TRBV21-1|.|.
CASTDILTGQETQYF
TGTGCCAGCACCGACATTCTGACAGGACAAGAGACCCAGTACTTC
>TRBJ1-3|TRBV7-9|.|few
CASSSDPRGGDTIYF
TGTGCCAGCAGCTCCGATCCCAGGGGTGGGGACACCATATATTTT
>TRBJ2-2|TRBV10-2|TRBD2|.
CASRGLAGVTGELFF
TGCGCCAGCAGAGGGCTAGCGGGGGTCACCGGGGAGCTGTTTTTT
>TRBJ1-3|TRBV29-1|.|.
CSVEAGKAGNTIYF
TGCAGCGTTGAAGCGGGAAAGGCTGGAAACACCATATATTTT
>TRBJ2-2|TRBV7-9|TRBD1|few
CASSSAGTGKGGELFF
TGTGCCAGCAGCTCAGCCGGGACAGGGAAAGGCGGGGAGCTGTTTTTT
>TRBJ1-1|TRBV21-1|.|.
CASSLRRTGGDLNTEAFF
TGTGCCAGCAGCTTACGACGGACAGGGGGCGATTTGAACACTGAAGCTTTCTTT
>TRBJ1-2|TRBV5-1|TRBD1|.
CASSLQGAEYGYTF
TGCGCCAGCAGCTTACAGGGGGCTGAGTATGGCTACACCTTC
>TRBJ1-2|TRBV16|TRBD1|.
CASSQSRTGGSYGYTF
TGTGCCAGCAGCCAATCGAGGACAGGGGGCAGCTATGGCTACACCTTC
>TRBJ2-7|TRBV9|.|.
CASSPYGLPSYEQYF
TGTGCCAGCAGCCCATACGGACTACCCTCATACGAGCAGTACTTC
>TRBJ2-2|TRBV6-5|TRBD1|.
CASSTTGGSGELFF
TGTGCCAGCAGTACGACAGGGGGATCCGGGGAGCTGTTTTTT
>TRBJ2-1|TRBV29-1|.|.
CSGGGPGGYNEQFF
TGCAGCGGGGGGGGGCCAGGGGGCTACAATGAGCAGTTCTTC
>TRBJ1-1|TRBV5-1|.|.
CASSWEQGTNTEAFF
TGCGCCAGCAGCTGGGAACAGGGTACAAACACTGAAGCTTTCTTT
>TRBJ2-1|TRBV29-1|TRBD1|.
CSSRGRMPNEQFF
TGCAGCTCCAGGGGGCGAATGCCCAATGAGCAGTTCTTC
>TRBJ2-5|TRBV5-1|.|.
CASSLDGVPESRLGYF
TGCGCCAGCAGCTTGGATGGAGTTCCCGAGTCCCGGTTAGGGTACTTC
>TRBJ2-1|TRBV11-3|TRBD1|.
CASSLFWDSEQFF
TGTGCCAGCAGCCTTTTTTGGGACAGTGAGCAGTTCTTC
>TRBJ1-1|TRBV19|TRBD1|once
CASSRTGGLENTEAFF
TGTGCCAGTAGTCGGACAGGGGGTTTGGAAAACACTGAAGCTTTCTTT
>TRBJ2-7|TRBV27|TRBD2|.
CASSSAGLASYEQYF
TGTGCCAGCAGTTCCGCGGGACTAGCATCCTACGAGCAGTACTTC
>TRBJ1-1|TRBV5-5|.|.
CASSLYGATEAFF
TGTGCCAGCAGCTTGTATGGGGCCACTGAAGCTTTCTTT
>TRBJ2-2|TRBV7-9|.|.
CASSRTVNTGELFF
TGTGCCAGCAGCAGGACAGTGAACACCGGGGAGCTGTTTTTT
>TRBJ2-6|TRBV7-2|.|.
CASSLAYLVGQANSGANVLTF
TGTGCCAGCAGCTTAGCGTATCTGGTTGGTCAGGCCAACTCTGGGGCCAACGTCCTGACTTTC
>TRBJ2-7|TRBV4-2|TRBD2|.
CASSQDEAGAGEQYF
TGTGCCAGCAGCCAAGATGAAGCGGGGGCTGGAGAGCAGTACTTC
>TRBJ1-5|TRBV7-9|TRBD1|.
CASSSDRGPGQPQHF
TGTGCCAGCAGCTCGGACAGGGGGCCAGGGCAGCCCCAGCATTTT
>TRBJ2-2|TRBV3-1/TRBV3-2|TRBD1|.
CASRDRGVTGELFF
TGTGCCAGTCGGGACAGGGGGGTCACCGGGGAGCTGTTTTTT
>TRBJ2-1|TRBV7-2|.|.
CASSLAAGRYNEQFF
TGTGCCAGCAGCTTAGCAGCGGGCCGTTACAATGAGCAGTTCTTC
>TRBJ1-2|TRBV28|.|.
CASGAHGYTF
TGTGCCAGCGGGGCTCATGGCTACACCTTC
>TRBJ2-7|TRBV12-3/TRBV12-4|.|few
CASSPQARGGQYF
TGTGCCAGCAGCCCCCAGGCGAGGGGAGGGCAGTACTTC
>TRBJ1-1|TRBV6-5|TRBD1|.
CASSSLRGRVTEAFF
TGTGCCAGCAGTTCCTTGAGGGGGCGAGTCACTGAAGCTTTCTTT
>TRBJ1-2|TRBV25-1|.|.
CASSKGGLLNYGYTF
TGTGCCAGCAGTAAGGGAGGACTTCTAAACTATGGCTACACCTTC
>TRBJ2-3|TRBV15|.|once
CATSRDRGSTDTQYF
TGTGCCACCAGCAGAGATAGAGGGAGCACAGATACGCAGTATTTT
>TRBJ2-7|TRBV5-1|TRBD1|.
CASTHGTGGHEQYF
TGCGCCAGCACCCATGGGACAGGGGGACACGAGCAGTACTTC
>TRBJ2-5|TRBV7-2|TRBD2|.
CASSLDKATGGQYF
TGTGCCAGCAGCTTAGACAAGGCCACGGGGGGCCAGTACTTC
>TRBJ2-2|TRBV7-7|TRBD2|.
CASSEGLAGDTGELFF
TGTGCCAGCAGCGAAGGACTAGCGGGGGACACCGGGGAGCTGTTTTTT
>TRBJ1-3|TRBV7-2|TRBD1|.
CASSLTGIGNTIYF
TGTGCCAGCAGCTTGACAGGGATAGGAAACACCATATATTTT
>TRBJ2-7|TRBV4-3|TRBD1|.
CASSQGTGQHEQYF
TGCGCCAGCAGCCAAGGGACAGGGCAGCACGAGCAGTACTTC
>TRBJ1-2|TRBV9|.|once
CASSPRDNPRIGYTF
TGTGCCAGCAGCCCACGGGACAACCCTCGAATAGGCTACACCTTC
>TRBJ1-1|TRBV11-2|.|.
CASSLTGTEAFF
TGTGCCAGCAGCCTGACGGGTACTGAAGCTTTCTTT
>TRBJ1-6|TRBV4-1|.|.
CASSQVSSGAIGGPLHF
TGCGCCAGCAGCCAAGTGTCCTCAGGAGCCATAGGAGGACCCCTCCACTTT
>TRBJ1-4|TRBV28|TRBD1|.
CASSFFRQGQEKLFF
TGTGCCAGCAGTTTCTTTAGACAGGGTCAGGAAAAACTGTTTTTT
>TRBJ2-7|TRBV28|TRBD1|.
CATSTGTGGYEQYF
TGTGCCACCTCCACCGGGACAGGGGGCTACGAGCAGTACTTC